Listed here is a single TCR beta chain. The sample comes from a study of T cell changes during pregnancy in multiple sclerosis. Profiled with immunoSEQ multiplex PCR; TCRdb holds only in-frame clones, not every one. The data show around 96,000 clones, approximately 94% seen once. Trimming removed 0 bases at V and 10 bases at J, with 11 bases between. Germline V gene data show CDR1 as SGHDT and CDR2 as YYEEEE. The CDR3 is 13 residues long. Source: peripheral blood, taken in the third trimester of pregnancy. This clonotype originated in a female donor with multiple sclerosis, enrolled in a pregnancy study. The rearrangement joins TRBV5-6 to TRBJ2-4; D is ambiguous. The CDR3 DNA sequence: TGTGCCAGCAGCTTGGGCGTAACGTTTATTCAGTACTTC. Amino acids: CASSLGVTFIQYF.